Presented here are 2 T cell receptor beta chains from one specimen sequenced in a study of blood T cell repertoires in COVID-19. The data were produced by immunoSEQ multiplex PCR, yet TCRdb's version contains in-frame clones alone and is incomplete. The repertoire holds about 69,000 clones, 90% seen once, with about 5.1% in the top ten. Sequences were obtained from peripheral blood. The receptors stem from a woman under 30 with acute or convalescent COVID-19.

The chain has TRBV18 and TRBJ2-5, with 7 bases identical to TRBD2. V lost 4 bases, J lost 5 bases, and 4 bases stayed unmatched. This CDR3 contains 13 residues. Germline-derived CDR1 and CDR2 are KGHSH and LQKENI. The CDR3 DNA reads as TGTGCCAGCTCACTTCTAGCGGTGGAGACCCAGTACTTC. The encoded protein is CASSLLAVETQYF.

This clone was seen only a few times. This chain connects TRBV5-1 to TRBJ1-2; D is uncertain. The CDR3 loop spans 14 amino acids. The V gene lost 3 bases and the J gene lost 4 bases, with 13 bases spanning the gap. Germline values: CDR1 SGHRS, CDR2 YFSETQ. The CDR3 region has the DNA TGCGCCAGCAGCTCCGTCATTGGAGGCTATGGCTACACCTTC. Its translation: CASSSVIGGYGYTF. The whole variable domain, filled in from reference TRBV5-1 and TRBJ1-2, reads KAGVTQTPRYLIKTRGQQVTLSCSPISGHRSVSWYQQTPGQGLQFLFEYFSETQRNKGNFPGRFSGRQFSNSRSEMNVSTLELGDSALYLCASSSVIGGYGYTFGSGTRLTVV.